This T cell receptor beta chain comes out of a study of Ad26.COV2.S vaccination and SARS-CoV-2 variants. Broader study findings: Possible underestimation of total T cell responses by the TCR breadth and depth analyses was noted. Following vaccination, spike-specific CD8+ and CD4+ T cell responses reportedly exhibited substantial breadth.

Indicated treatment: around 19 received Ad26.COV2.S at low or high dose, single or two shots; several received placebo; per-sample allocation not given. Samples came from day 63 after the first vaccine or placebo injection. The vaccine delivered Wuhan-strain SARS-CoV-2 spike through an Ad26 vector. Worth noting for this clone: The antigen remains unidentified.

This CDR3 contains 13 residues. With 3 bases removed from V and 3 bases from J, the gap between germline ends came to 8 bases. The germline gives CDR1 MNHEY, CDR2 SMNVEV (reference sequence). Sequencing was performed with immunoSEQ multiplex PCR; in TCRdb, only in-frame clones are kept and a portion is missing. The sample lists about 250,000 clones; around nine tenths were seen once. This TCR derives from a person between 18 and 59 years old who received the Ad26.COV2.S COVID-19 vaccine or a placebo. Sample: peripheral blood, taken in a trial of Ad26.COV2.S vaccine versus placebo. V usage is TRBV27 and J usage is TRBJ1-1; no firm D call. The CDR3 is CASSFGSYTEAFF. In nucleotides, the CDR3 is TGTGCCAGCAGTTTTGGGAGTTACACTGAAGCTTTCTTT.